This T cell receptor (beta chain) stems from a study of T cells in Graves' hyperthyroidism and ophthalmopathy. Study-wide context: Before any treatment, at initial diagnosis, peripheral blood was collected. Study results and limitations: In the blood, most expanded thyroid clonotypes above 0.001 appeared as well. The model forecast ophthalmopathy, anticipating it by a median roughly 6.5 months before onset.

Authors of the study amplified TCR beta CDR3 regions from RNA transcripts. HTBI primers were the set used in a first-round RT-PCR of the TCR CDR3. In TCRdb, the multiplex PCR reads were re-called with MiXCR into one record per CDR3 protein. Here the sample spans hundreds of thousands of distinct CDR3 sequences, about 15% being singletons. This clonotype showed up many times. Its cognate antigen is unknown. Disease lasting under 3 months, a NOSPECS grade of at least 4, and a Clinical Activity Score of at least 3 were features of the ophthalmopathy patients. This CDR3 has 14 residues. Germline loops: CDR1 MNHNS, CDR2 SASEGT. The V end was cut by 4 bases, the J end by 4 bases, with 11 bases between.

Sequences were obtained from blood. The chain couples TRBV6-1 to TRBJ2-1; the D gene is possibly TRBD2 (6 bases). The receptor was isolated from a young man with Graves' ophthalmopathy. CDR3 nucleotides: TGTGCCAGCAGTGGTAGCGGTGTATACAATGAGCAGTTCTTC. Protein product: CASSGSGVYNEQFF.